Given below is one T cell receptor (beta chain) in context. What it binds is unknown. This sample is drawn from a study of T cell repertoires in cytomegalovirus infection. At the level of the study: Recently described HLA-C-restricted plus well-studied HLA-B-restricted CMV epitopes were used. Signatures in public TCR beta sequences pointed to both CMV infection and matching HLA type. General study results and limits: The ex vivo response was dominated by HLA-C-restricted CMV-specific TCR beta clonotypes. Cumulative frequency (of public TCR beta family members) identified carriers of CMV plus the relevant HLA.

Germline V gives CDR1 SGHRS, CDR2 YFSETQ. V was clipped by 3 bases and J by 4 bases, with 11 bases between them. The CDR3 runs to 14 residues. TCRdb itself ran the reads through MiXCR, one entry per CDR3 protein. The sample consists of 300,000 to 400,000 distinct CDR3 sequences, about 27% of them appearing once. Sequencing used cultured PBMCs, obtained from culture after CMV antigen stimulation. The chain is built from TRBV5-1 and TRBJ2-1; no definite D call. This TCR was recovered from a human donor in good health (CMV status not recorded). Some clones in this sample may be carry-over from other donors' samples. CDR3 bases: TGCGCCAGCAGCTCAATGGACCTATACAATGAGCAGTTCTTC. Translation: CASSSMDLYNEQFF. Together with reference TRBV5-1 and TRBJ2-1, the CDR3 gives the full variable domain: KAGVTQTPRYLIKTRGQQVTLSCSPISGHRSVSWYQQTPGQGLQFLFEYFSETQRNKGNFPGRFSGRQFSNSRSEMNVSTLELGDSALYLCASSSMDLYNEQFFGPGTRLTVL.